The following is a TCR beta chain sequence with its context. Antigen specificity is unknown. The assay was immunoSEQ multiplex PCR, and TCRdb's table has in-frame clones only and misses some. The sample has some 150,000 clones; 70% to 90% are singletons. The data were taken from a study of T cell responses to AZD1222 COVID-19 vaccine. Germline V gives CDR1 SGHNT, CDR2 YYREEE (reference sequence). Trimming cost V 1 base and J 0 bases, with 7 bases left between them. The CDR3 contains 15 residues. Study results and caveats: Spike-wide vaccine-associated CD4 TCRs dominated at 160-218 and 743-854. A rise in Spike-specific TCR breadth and depth followed two AZD1222 doses. All repertoire sampling was performed exclusively after the peak T cell response.

The sequence was obtained from an adult in good health. This material consisted of peripheral blood, taken on day 0 of MenACWY control vaccination. V and J are TRBV5-4 and TRBJ2-2; D uncertain. The CDR3, as DNA: TGTGCCAGCAGCTTGAGTGGTTCGAACACCGGGGAGCTGTTTTTT. Protein sequence: CASSLSGSNTGELFF.